A selection of T cell receptor beta chains follows, all from one sample in a study of long-term antiretroviral therapy in people with HIV. The assay was immunoSEQ multiplex PCR, and TCRdb's table has in-frame clones only and misses some. The sample holds some 30,000 clones, 97% seen once. The sample here was unsorted PBMCs, taken 7.6 years after starting antiretroviral therapy. All receptors come from a man in his thirties or forties with HIV. Each CDR3 is given with its conserved first and last residue. The order of the fields is clone size, J gene, D gene, V gene, CDR3 length, CDR3 protein, CDR3 DNA. The D gene is left open where the match is weak. A clone size is listed for some rows: how often the clone was seen (once, few, many), or a class if it is expanded.

clone size: -; J gene: TRBJ2-7; D gene: TRBD1; V gene: TRBV2; CDR3 length: 14; CDR3 protein: CASDGQGVAYEQYF; CDR3 DNA: TGTGCCAGTGACGGACAGGGAGTTGCCTACGAGCAGTACTTC
clone size: -; J gene: TRBJ2-3; D gene: -; V gene: TRBV6-5; CDR3 length: 13; CDR3 protein: CASSYMGADTQYF; CDR3 DNA: TGTGCCAGCAGTTACATGGGTGCAGATACGCAGTATTTT
clone size: once; J gene: TRBJ2-2; D gene: TRBD1; V gene: TRBV27; CDR3 length: 15; CDR3 protein: CARVQQPTGNGELFF; CDR3 DNA: TGTGCCAGAGTACAACAACCGACAGGGAACGGGGAGCTGTTTTTT
clone size: -; J gene: TRBJ1-1; D gene: -; V gene: TRBV21-1; CDR3 length: 13; CDR3 protein: CASSKWAFTEAFF; CDR3 DNA: TGTGCCAGCAGCAAATGGGCCTTCACTGAAGCTTTCTTT
clone size: -; J gene: TRBJ1-5; D gene: TRBD1; V gene: TRBV6-6; CDR3 length: 15; CDR3 protein: CASSRTGGLNQPQHF; CDR3 DNA: TGTGCCAGCAGCAGGACAGGGGGCCTCAATCAGCCCCAGCATTTT
clone size: -; J gene: TRBJ2-3; D gene: -; V gene: TRBV10-3; CDR3 length: 16; CDR3 protein: CAISDGVAEGRDTQYF; CDR3 DNA: TGTGCCATCAGTGACGGGGTAGCGGAAGGAAGAGATACGCAGTATTTT
clone size: -; J gene: TRBJ2-1; D gene: TRBD2; V gene: TRBV2; CDR3 length: 15; CDR3 protein: CASSESLAGAFEQFF; CDR3 DNA: TGTGCCAGCAGTGAATCCCTAGCGGGAGCATTTGAGCAGTTCTTC
clone size: -; J gene: TRBJ2-7; D gene: -; V gene: TRBV4-1; CDR3 length: 14; CDR3 protein: CASSQVQGSYEQYF; CDR3 DNA: TGCGCCAGCAGCCAGGTCCAGGGGTCCTACGAGCAGTACTTC
clone size: -; J gene: TRBJ1-2; D gene: TRBD1; V gene: TRBV6-6; CDR3 length: 12; CDR3 protein: CASSQGAGVNTF; CDR3 DNA: TGTGCCAGCTCCCAGGGGGCGGGGGTGAACACCTTC
clone size: -; J gene: TRBJ1-4; D gene: -; V gene: TRBV7-2; CDR3 length: 16; CDR3 protein: CASSLEGGQQGEKLFF; CDR3 DNA: TGTGCCAGCAGCTTAGAGGGGGGACAACAAGGTGAAAAACTGTTTTTT
clone size: -; J gene: TRBJ2-3; D gene: TRBD2; V gene: TRBV9; CDR3 length: 16; CDR3 protein: CASSWTSGGLTDTQYF; CDR3 DNA: TGTGCCAGCAGCTGGACTAGCGGGGGTCTCACAGATACGCAGTATTTT
clone size: -; J gene: TRBJ2-1; D gene: -; V gene: TRBV7-9; CDR3 length: 14; CDR3 protein: CASSFESSYNEQFF; CDR3 DNA: TGTGCCAGCAGCTTTGAGAGCTCCTACAATGAGCAGTTCTTC
clone size: -; J gene: TRBJ2-5; D gene: TRBD2; V gene: TRBV14; CDR3 length: 17; CDR3 protein: CASSQGLAGDARETQYF; CDR3 DNA: TGTGCCAGCAGCCAAGGGCTGGCGGGGGATGCGAGAGAGACCCAGTACTTC
clone size: -; J gene: TRBJ1-2; D gene: TRBD1; V gene: TRBV2; CDR3 length: 17; CDR3 protein: CASSEPSGDSQNYGYTF; CDR3 DNA: TGTGCCAGCAGTGAGCCGAGTGGGGACAGCCAAAACTATGGCTACACCTTC
clone size: -; J gene: TRBJ2-2; D gene: -; V gene: TRBV6-5; CDR3 length: 11; CDR3 protein: CASGNTGELFF; CDR3 DNA: TGTGCCAGCGGAAACACCGGGGAGCTGTTTTTT
clone size: once; J gene: TRBJ1-5; D gene: TRBD1; V gene: TRBV6-5; CDR3 length: 14; CDR3 protein: CASSRTGSNQPQHF; CDR3 DNA: TGTGCCAGCAGTCGGACAGGCAGCAATCAGCCCCAGCATTTT
clone size: -; J gene: TRBJ2-3; D gene: -; V gene: TRBV5-6; CDR3 length: 18; CDR3 protein: CASSLVRGAGELTDTQYF; CDR3 DNA: TGTGCCAGCAGCTTGGTCAGGGGGGCGGGGGAACTCACAGATACGCAGTATTTT
clone size: -; J gene: TRBJ2-5; D gene: TRBD1; V gene: TRBV4-3; CDR3 length: 17; CDR3 protein: CASSQGPAGTVQETQYF; CDR3 DNA: TGCGCCAGCAGCCAAGGGCCCGCCGGGACAGTACAAGAGACCCAGTACTTC
clone size: once; J gene: TRBJ1-1; D gene: -; V gene: TRBV27; CDR3 length: 13; CDR3 protein: CASSLPFSREAFF; CDR3 DNA: TGTGCCAGCAGCCTTCCTTTTTCTCGGGAAGCTTTCTTT
clone size: once; J gene: TRBJ2-3; D gene: -; V gene: TRBV11-1; CDR3 length: 16; CDR3 protein: CASSLGGGPYTDTQYF; CDR3 DNA: TGTGCCAGCAGCTTAGGTGGCGGGCCCTACACAGATACGCAGTATTTT
clone size: -; J gene: TRBJ2-3; D gene: -; V gene: TRBV21-1; CDR3 length: 15; CDR3 protein: CASSKFCDSTDTQYF; CDR3 DNA: TGTGCCAGCAGCAAATTTTGTGACAGCACAGATACGCAGTATTTT
clone size: -; J gene: TRBJ2-6; D gene: -; V gene: TRBV2; CDR3 length: 14; CDR3 protein: CASIDGSGANVLTF; CDR3 DNA: TGTGCCAGCATAGACGGCTCTGGGGCCAACGTCCTGACTTTC
clone size: -; J gene: TRBJ1-6; D gene: -; V gene: TRBV14; CDR3 length: 13; CDR3 protein: CASSQVGSSPLHF; CDR3 DNA: TGTGCCAGCAGCCAAGTGGGGAGTTCACCCCTCCACTTT
clone size: -; J gene: TRBJ1-4; D gene: -; V gene: TRBV4-1; CDR3 length: 15; CDR3 protein: CASSPSGPPNEKLFF; CDR3 DNA: TGCGCCAGCAGCCCCTCGGGACCGCCTAATGAAAAACTGTTTTTT
clone size: few; J gene: TRBJ1-2; D gene: -; V gene: TRBV27; CDR3 length: 13; CDR3 protein: CASSLTRYYGYTF; CDR3 DNA: TGTGCCAGCAGTTTGACCAGGTACTACGGCTACACCTTC
clone size: -; J gene: TRBJ2-5; D gene: -; V gene: TRBV7-2; CDR3 length: 14; CDR3 protein: CASSLMTGPETQYF; CDR3 DNA: TGTGCCAGCAGCTTAATGACAGGCCCTGAGACCCAGTACTTC
clone size: -; J gene: TRBJ2-2; D gene: -; V gene: TRBV11-3; CDR3 length: 12; CDR3 protein: CASSPYSGELFF; CDR3 DNA: TGTGCCAGCAGCCCTTATTCCGGGGAGCTGTTTTTT
clone size: -; J gene: TRBJ2-7; D gene: TRBD1; V gene: TRBV11-2; CDR3 length: 17; CDR3 protein: CASSLTFGQGVSYEQYF; CDR3 DNA: TGTGCCAGCAGCTTAACTTTCGGCCAGGGGGTTAGCTACGAGCAGTACTTC
clone size: -; J gene: TRBJ1-1; D gene: -; V gene: TRBV18; CDR3 length: 14; CDR3 protein: CASSPGLGSTEAFF; CDR3 DNA: TGTGCCAGCTCGCCGGGACTGGGGAGTACTGAAGCTTTCTTT
clone size: -; J gene: TRBJ1-6; D gene: TRBD1; V gene: TRBV4-3; CDR3 length: 15; CDR3 protein: CASSQVTGGNSPLHF; CDR3 DNA: TGCGCCAGCAGCCAAGTAACAGGGGGCAATTCACCCCTCCACTTT
clone size: -; J gene: TRBJ2-7; D gene: -; V gene: TRBV7-6; CDR3 length: 13; CDR3 protein: CASSSGGAYEQYF; CDR3 DNA: TGTGCCAGCAGTAGCGGAGGGGCCTACGAGCAGTACTTC
clone size: -; J gene: TRBJ1-4; D gene: -; V gene: TRBV4-3; CDR3 length: 19; CDR3 protein: CASSQNSAWEEATNEKLFF; CDR3 DNA: TGCGCCAGCAGCCAGAACTCGGCGTGGGAGGAGGCAACTAATGAAAAACTGTTTTTT
clone size: once; J gene: TRBJ1-4; D gene: -; V gene: TRBV5-7; CDR3 length: 16; CDR3 protein: CASSAGTKATNEKLFF; CDR3 DNA: TGTGCCAGCAGCGCCGGGACAAAAGCAACTAATGAAAAACTGTTTTTT
clone size: -; J gene: TRBJ2-4; D gene: -; V gene: TRBV7-3; CDR3 length: 14; CDR3 protein: CASSLRPGLDIQYF; CDR3 DNA: TGTGCCAGCAGCTTAAGGCCAGGGCTCGACATTCAGTACTTC
clone size: -; J gene: TRBJ2-2; D gene: -; V gene: TRBV11-1; CDR3 length: 14; CDR3 protein: CASSLLANTGELFF; CDR3 DNA: TGTGCCAGCAGCTTACTTGCTAACACCGGGGAGCTGTTTTTT
clone size: -; J gene: TRBJ2-1; D gene: -; V gene: TRBV7-2; CDR3 length: 16; CDR3 protein: CASSLVGADLFNEQFF; CDR3 DNA: TGTGCCAGCAGCTTAGTCGGTGCGGATCTATTCAATGAGCAGTTCTTC
clone size: -; J gene: TRBJ2-1; D gene: -; V gene: TRBV9; CDR3 length: 12; CDR3 protein: CASSVAGNEQFF; CDR3 DNA: TGTGCCAGCAGCGTAGCGGGCAATGAGCAGTTCTTC
clone size: -; J gene: TRBJ2-1; D gene: -; V gene: TRBV27; CDR3 length: 14; CDR3 protein: CASSLSGAGSEQFF; CDR3 DNA: TGTGCCAGCAGTTTATCGGGGGCGGGTAGTGAGCAGTTCTTC
clone size: -; J gene: TRBJ2-5; D gene: -; V gene: TRBV7-9; CDR3 length: 14; CDR3 protein: CASSFTGQMETQYF; CDR3 DNA: TGTGCCAGCAGCTTTACCGGGCAGATGGAGACCCAGTACTTC
clone size: -; J gene: TRBJ2-7; D gene: -; V gene: TRBV21-1; CDR3 length: 15; CDR3 protein: CASSVVRRGRYEQYF; CDR3 DNA: TGTGCCAGCAGTGTCGTGAGGCGGGGTCGCTACGAGCAGTACTTC
clone size: -; J gene: TRBJ2-7; D gene: TRBD2; V gene: TRBV13; CDR3 length: 20; CDR3 protein: CASSLVRGDLFQAGGDEQYF; CDR3 DNA: TGTGCCAGCAGCTTAGTCCGGGGGGACCTCTTTCAAGCGGGAGGTGACGAGCAGTACTTC